The sequence of this TCR beta chain was determined in a study of blood T cell repertoires in COVID-19. The CDR3 sequence is 16 residues long. Trimming shortened V by 2 bases and J by 4 bases, and 12 bases separated the two germline ends. The germline CDR1 and CDR2 sequences are MDHEN and SYDVKM. Clones were sequenced by immunoSEQ multiplex PCR, and TCRdb holds only the in-frame ones, with some missing. The sample lists roughly 150,000 clones, around 89% seen once, with 2.5% to 3% in the top ten. The source of this sequence is a man aged 55-75 years with active or convalescent COVID-19. Sequenced sample: peripheral blood. The gene calls are TRBV28 and TRBJ2-6; TRBD1 is a possible D gene (6 bases). DNA of the CDR3: TGTGCCAGCAGTTTAGCAGGGGCTAAAGGGGCCAACGTCCTGACTTTC. It is translated as CASSLAGAKGANVLTF.